A single sample is the source of the 23 T cell receptor beta chains below, sequenced in a study of T cells in Graves' hyperthyroidism and ophthalmopathy. Researchers took RNA transcripts and amplified the TCR beta CDR3 regions from them. The HTBI primer set was used in a first-round RT-PCR of the TCR CDR3. TCRdb re-analysed the multiplex PCR reads in MiXCR, keeping a single row per CDR3 protein. The data show about 600,000 distinct CDR3 sequences, about 14% seen once. Sequenced input: blood. Receptor source: a woman in her fifties or sixties with Graves' ophthalmopathy.

The chain has TRBV20-1 and TRBJ2-7; 11 bases match TRBD2. CDR1 and CDR2 from the germline V gene are DFQATT and SNEGSKA (reference sequence). CDR3 size: 15 residues. After removal of 2 bases from V and 0 bases from J, the junction contained 3 bases not matched to a gene. CDR3 in DNA: TGCAGTGCTAGAAAACTAGCGGGAGTCTCCTACGAGCAGTACTTC. Protein sequence: CSARKLAGVSYEQYF.

This clonotype turned up a few times. This rearrangement joins TRBV7-9 to TRBJ2-4; D is perhaps TRBD1 (6 bases). V shed 1 base and J shed 7 bases, with 20 bases lying between them. CDR1 and CDR2 (germline): SEHNR, FQNEAQ (reference sequence). The CDR3 covers 17 residues. CDR3 loop: CASSLGGLKGGFNIQYF. The CDR3 bases are TGTGCCAGCAGCTTAGGTGGCCTAAAAGGGGGTTTTAACATTCAGTACTTC.

This chain joins TRBV27 and TRBJ2-3, with 8 bases identical to TRBD2. The CDR3 runs to 15 residues. Germline V gene lookup returns CDR1 MNHEY and CDR2 SMNVEV (reference sequence). V lost 2 bases and J lost 2; bases outside the gene matches: 3. The CDR3 is CASSLGRGDTDTQYF. CDR3 coding DNA: TGTGCCAGCAGTTTAGGGCGGGGGGACACAGATACGCAGTATTTT.

To note about this clonotype: This sequence may be a read error, since a much larger clone differs from it by one base. The J gene is TRBJ2-1, the V gene TRBV28; 9 bases line up with TRBD2. The V gene's germline CDR1 is MDHEN and CDR2 SYDVKM. The CDR3 length is 15 residues. V trimming: 1 base; J trimming: 9 bases; junction bases outside the gene matches: 7. This CDR3 reads CASSLSAGTSSEQFF. For the CDR3, the DNA is TGTGCCAGCAGTTTATCGGCCGGGACTAGCAGTGAGCAGTTCTTC.

The chain has TRBV29-1 and TRBJ2-7, with D unclear. Germline assignment: CDR1 SQVTM and CDR2 ANQGSEA. CDR3 length: 12 amino acids. V was pared by 6 bases and J by 3 bases, with 12 bases between. CDR3 protein: CSVESGSYEQYF. The DNA of the CDR3 is TGCAGCGTGGAAAGTGGCAGCTACGAGCAGTACTTC.

This clonotype was observed at least ten times. The chain is built from TRBV5-1 and TRBJ2-7, with 9 bases identical to TRBD2. After removal of 4 bases from V and 4 bases from J, the junction contained 15 bases not matched to a gene. Per germline, CDR1 SGHRS and CDR2 YFSETQ. The CDR3 is made up of 17 amino acids. In DNA form, the CDR3 reads TGCGCCAGCAGCCCGGGGGTCCCAACTAGCGGGTTTTACGAGCAGTACTTC. Translation: CASSPGVPTSGFYEQYF.

This clonotype was recorded many times. The chain recombines TRBV20-1 with TRBJ2-1, with TRBD2 identical over 7 bases. The CDR3 length is 16 residues. The ends lost 3 bases at V and 5 bases at J; junction bases unmatched: 13. Germline assignment: CDR1 DFQATT and CDR2 SNEGSKA (reference sequence). CDR3 coding DNA: TGCAGTGCTAGGGTTACCGGGACTATTCTCCACAATGAGCAGTTCTTC. Amino acids: CSARVTGTILHNEQFF.

The chain links TRBV2 to TRBJ2-1; 9 positions match TRBD2. The CDR3 spans 17 residues. V was clipped by 6 bases and J by 2 bases; unmatched bases: 11. Looked up from germline, CDR1 is SNHLY and CDR2 is FYNNEI. CDR3 coding DNA: TGTGCCAGCAGGGCGGGGGGAGCGGGAGGACCCTACAATGAGCAGTTCTTC. It encodes CASRAGGAGGPYNEQFF.

This clonotype was counted at least ten times. This rearrangement joins TRBV12-3 or TRBV12-4 to TRBJ2-4; 8 positions agree with TRBD2. The CDR3 has 17 residues. Germline trimming cut 5 bases from V and 4 bases from J; bases unmatched to any gene: 13. CDR3: CASSPGLSGSGKNIQYF. The CDR3 DNA is TGTGCCAGCAGTCCTGGACTAAGCGGGAGTGGTAAAAACATTCAGTACTTC.

This clonotype was seen just once. The J gene is TRBJ1-1, the V gene TRBV7-9; D not certain. The CDR3 runs to 13 residues. V gave up 3 bases and J gave up 1 base, with 6 bases separating them. Germline V gives CDR1 SEHNR, CDR2 FQNEAQ (reference sequence). The CDR3: CASSFIPNTEAFF. The DNA for the CDR3 is TGTGCCAGCAGCTTTATCCCGAACACTGAAGCTTTCTTT.

This clonotype appeared many times. The chain joins TRBV6-1 to TRBJ2-7, with a possible D match to TRBD1 (5 bases). V lost 8 bases to trimming and J lost 0 bases, with 14 bases between them. This CDR3 has 14 residues. Germline assignment: CDR1 MNHNS and CDR2 SASEGT. Written as DNA, the CDR3 is TGTGCCAGCGCCAGGGCGGTTCCCTCCTACGAGCAGTACTTC. Amino acid sequence: CASARAVPSYEQYF.

This clonotype has only a few counts. This chain uses TRBV10-3 with TRBJ2-5; D possibly uses TRBD1 or TRBD2 (5 bases each). Deletions cut 7 bases from V and 5 bases from J, with 14 bases between. Per germline, CDR1 ENHRY and CDR2 SYGVKD. The CDR3 is 13 amino acids. DNA of the CDR3: TGTGCCATCACCAGGGACCTTCTCGAGACCCAGTACTTC. Its protein is CAITRDLLETQYF.

This clonotype has more than one count but fewer than ten. CDR3 protein: CASSEGRTFNYGYTF. CDR3 sequence (DNA): TGTGCCAGCAGTGAGGGGAGAACCTTTAACTATGGCTACACCTTC. The chain is built from TRBV6-1 and TRBJ1-2; D unresolved. This CDR3 spans 15 amino acids. The germline V and J ends were trimmed by 3 bases and 1 base, with 12 bases remaining between them. The germline V gene encodes CDR1 MNHNS and CDR2 SASEGT.

This clonotype was observed at least ten times. This chain uses TRBV20-1 with TRBJ2-7; 11 positions match TRBD2. Germline V gene sequence: CDR1 DFQATT, CDR2 SNEGSKA (reference sequence). CDR3 size: 18 residues. V dropped 0 bases and J dropped 2; count of bases not matched to a gene: 12. CDR3 bases: TGCAGTGCTAGAGATCTACTAGCGGGAGATTCGGAGGCCTACGAGCAGTACTTC. It yields the protein CSARDLLAGDSEAYEQYF.

This clonotype was detected ten times or more. The gene calls are TRBV11-2 and TRBJ2-7, with 7 positions matching TRBD1. Germline V gives CDR1 SGHAT, CDR2 FQNNGV. V dropped 3 bases and J dropped 2; count of bases not matched to a gene: 4. The length of the CDR3 is 14 residues. CDR3 amino acids: CASSFRDSTYEQYF. The DNA of the CDR3 is TGTGCCAGCAGCTTCCGGGACAGCACCTACGAGCAGTACTTC.

This clonotype was counted at least ten times. This CDR3 reads CASSLVMELFNEQFF. As DNA, the CDR3 is TGTGCCAGCAGTTTAGTTATGGAGTTATTCAATGAGCAGTTCTTC. The chain employs TRBV12-3 or TRBV12-4 and TRBJ2-1; D not certain. Trimming pared 1 base from V and 6 bases from J, leaving 13 bases between. This CDR3 has 15 residues.

The chain is built from TRBV25-1 and TRBJ1-1, with 7 bases identical to TRBD1. The CDR3 extends over 15 amino acids. Germline lookup yields CDR1 MGHDK and CDR2 SYGVNS. Trimming cost V 3 bases and J 4 bases; bases outside gene matches: 8. The CDR3 DNA reads as TGTGCCAGCAGTGATCAGGACAGGTGGAGCACTGAAGCTTTCTTT. This sequence encodes CASSDQDRWSTEAFF. The full variable domain, in which reference TRBV25-1 and TRBJ1-1 provide the parts outside the CDR3, is EADIYQTPRYLVIGTGKKITLECSQTMGHDKMYWYQQDPGMELHLIHYSYGVNSTEKGDLSSESTVSRIRTEHFPLTLESARPSHTSQYLCASSDQDRWSTEAFFGQGTRLTVV.

This clonotype was counted many times. The chain joins TRBV11-2 to TRBJ2-7; D may be TRBD1 or TRBD2 (6 bases each). The CDR3 extends over 14 amino acids. From germline, CDR1 is SGHAT and CDR2 FQNNGV. V was cut by 3 bases and J by 3 bases, with 12 bases left in between. CDR3 region: CASSFGGDGYEQYF. The CDR3 bases are TGTGCCAGCAGCTTCGGGGGCGATGGCTACGAGCAGTACTTC. Full variable domain (rest looked up from reference TRBV11-2 and TRBJ2-7): EAGVAQSPRYKIIEKRQSVAFWCNPISGHATLYWYQQILGQGPKLLIQFQNNGVVDDSQLPKDRFSAERLKGVDSTLKIQPAKLEDSAVYLCASSFGGDGYEQYFGPGTRLTVT.

In this sample, this clonotype turned up a few times. V gene TRBV20-1 combines with J gene TRBJ2-7, with 8 bases aligning to TRBD2. The CDR3 has 14 amino acids. The germline CDR1 and CDR2 sequences are DFQATT and SNEGSKA (reference sequence). J lost 6 bases, V lost 2 bases, and 9 bases had no gene match. CDR3 nucleotides: TGCAGTGCTAGACGTCCTCGGGAGGGTGGCGAGCAGTACTTC. It encodes CSARRPREGGEQYF.

With respect to this clonotype: Being one base from a much bigger clone, this may be a read error. The chain combines TRBV20-1 with TRBJ2-1, with TRBD2 matching over 9 bases. The CDR3 sequence is 16 residues long. CDR1 and CDR2 (germline): DFQATT, SNEGSKA (reference sequence). The CDR3 region has the DNA TGCAGTGCTAGTCTCGGTAGCGGGAGTTTCGGTAATGAGCAGCTCTTC. Translated, it gives CSASLGSGSFGNEQLF.

There are many counts of this clonotype. The chain couples TRBV28 to TRBJ2-1, with 12 bases aligning to TRBD2. The CDR3 contains 18 residues. Germline CDR1 MDHEN, CDR2 SYDVKM. V dropped 7 bases and J dropped 6; count of bases not matched to a gene: 16. The CDR3: CASTPSSGRARSSNEQFF. The CDR3 region has the DNA TGTGCCAGCACCCCGTCTAGCGGGAGGGCCCGATCTAGCAATGAGCAGTTCTTC.

At least ten counts were recorded for this clonotype. The rearrangement uses TRBV20-1 and TRBJ2-1; TRBD2 agrees at 7 bases. CDR3 length: 15 residues. Unmatched junction bases numbered 6, after V lost 4 bases and J lost 0 bases. Germline lookup yields CDR1 DFQATT and CDR2 SNEGSKA (reference sequence). The CDR3 spells CSAMGLPSSYNEQFF. The CDR3 coding sequence is TGCAGTGCTATGGGACTACCAAGCTCCTACAATGAGCAGTTCTTC.

This clonotype was seen ten or more times. Written as DNA, the CDR3 is TGTGCCAGCAGTCGAGCAGGTCCCACTGAAGCTTTCTTT. Translating it yields CASSRAGPTEAFF. The chain carries TRBV12-3 or TRBV12-4 and TRBJ1-1; D is ambiguous. The CDR3 loop spans 13 amino acids. V was pared by 5 bases and J by 4 bases, with 11 bases between.